This T cell receptor beta chain was sequenced during a study of PD-1 blockade in mismatch repair-deficient tumors. Turning to the study itself: All were previously treated, progressing patients with 11 to 13 mismatch repair-deficient cancer types.

J was trimmed by 6 bases and V by 4 bases; bases with no gene match: 6. This CDR3 has 14 residues. In germline, CDR1 is LNHDA, CDR2 SQIVND (reference sequence). TCRdb's table, derived via immunoSEQ multiplex PCR, lists solely in-frame clones and lacks some. The table records roughly 16,000 clones, about 80% of them present only once. The count of this clone is one. Its antigen remains unidentified. PCR or immunohistochemistry showed mismatch repair deficiency in every enrolled patient. TCRs were sequenced from a few patients responding to pembrolizumab. Overall study results and limits: After pembrolizumab, tumor-resident clones rose rapidly, then generally contracted before radiologic responses.

The sample here was PBMCs, taken 4 weeks after starting pembrolizumab. The chain employs TRBV19 and TRBJ2-3; TRBD1 matches 8 bases. This sequence originates from an adult with mismatch repair-deficient cancer. For the CDR3, the DNA is TGTGCCAGTAGTACCCAGGACAGGGCGGATACGCAGTATTTT. This sequence encodes CASSTQDRADTQYF. The variable domain in full, completed from reference TRBV19 and TRBJ2-3, reads DGGITQSPKYLFRKEGQNVTLSCEQNLNHDAMYWYRQDPGQGLRLIYYSQIVNDFQKGDIAEGYSVSREKKESFPLTVTSAQKNPTAFYLCASSTQDRADTQYFGPGTRLTVL.